This section outlines one TCR beta chain sequence together with its context. This record belongs to a study of blood T cell repertoires in COVID-19. The data were produced by immunoSEQ multiplex PCR, yet TCRdb's version contains in-frame clones alone and is incomplete. The data contain 190,000 or so clones, approximately 85% of them seen just once; the ten biggest clones take up about 9.1%. V lost 4 bases and J lost 8, with 11 bases in between. The CDR3 contains 13 residues. The germline CDR1 and CDR2 sequences are ENHRY and SYGVKD. The receptor's source is an elderly woman with acute or convalescent COVID-19. The sample taken for sequencing was peripheral blood. The chain carries TRBV10-3 and TRBJ2-2; D is perhaps TRBD2 (5 bases). The CDR3 nucleotides are TGTGCCATCAGTGGTCGGGGTCCAGGGGAGCTGTTTTTT. Translation: CAISGRGPGELFF.